The 11 T cell receptor beta chains below all came from one sample that was sequenced in a study of blood T cell repertoires in COVID-19. Clones were read by immunoSEQ multiplex PCR, and TCRdb kept only the in-frame ones, dropping some. The data contain approximately 150,000 clones, roughly nine tenths of them seen just once; the ten biggest clones take up about 3.9%. Sequenced material: peripheral blood. The origin of the receptors is a woman between 65 and 79 years old with acute or convalescent COVID-19.

The CDR3 sequence: CASRGTGSTGELFF. In nucleotides, the CDR3 is TGTGCCAGCAGGGGGACAGGGAGTACCGGGGAGCTGTTTTTT. The V gene is TRBV3-1 (or the pseudogene TRBV3-2), the J gene TRBJ2-2, with TRBD1 matching over 9 bases. J gave up 5 bases and V 6 bases, and 4 bases lay outside the gene matches. CDR3 length: 14 residues. The V gene's germline CDR1 is LGHDT and CDR2 YNNKEL (reference sequence).

This clone was found once. The genes are TRBV6-6 and TRBJ2-7; 11 bases agree with TRBD1. The junction had 4 bases not matched to a gene; V was cut back by 2 bases and J by 4 bases. This CDR3 spans 15 amino acids. In germline, CDR1 is MNHNY, CDR2 SVGAGI (reference sequence). The CDR3 loop reads CASSYGGQGEYEQYF. In DNA form, the CDR3 reads TGTGCCAGCAGTTACGGGGGACAGGGGGAGTACGAGCAGTACTTC.

The chain carries TRBV12-3 or TRBV12-4 and TRBJ1-1, with D perhaps TRBD1 (5 bases). The CDR3 totals 13 residues. Trimming left V 1 base short and J 7 bases short, with 10 bases between. CDR3 region: CASSLVDRSEAFF. DNA of the CDR3: TGTGCCAGCAGTTTAGTCGACAGAAGTGAAGCTTTCTTT.

The chain couples TRBV5-1 to TRBJ2-5, with D unresolved. CDR1 and CDR2 (germline): SGHRS, YFSETQ. This CDR3 spans 16 amino acids. V shed 3 bases and J shed 0 bases, with 15 bases lying between them. The CDR3 region has the DNA TGCGCCAGCAGCTCCCCTACTAACGCGTACCAAGAGACCCAGTACTTC. Residues: CASSSPTNAYQETQYF.

The rearrangement joins TRBV19 to TRBJ2-2; D gene ambiguous. Trimming shortened V by 3 bases and J by 7 bases, and 12 bases separated the two germline ends. The CDR3 contains 14 residues. CDR1 and CDR2 (germline): LNHDA, SQIVND (reference sequence). The CDR3 protein is CASSIRLASGELFF. CDR3 nucleotide sequence: TGTGCCAGTAGTATTCGGTTAGCCAGCGGGGAGCTGTTTTTT.

The rearrangement links TRBV7-9 to TRBJ1-1, with 7 positions matching TRBD1. J lost 4 bases, V lost 2 bases, and 16 bases had no gene match. The CDR3 covers 18 residues. Germline V gene sequence: CDR1 SEHNR, CDR2 FQNEAQ (reference sequence). This chain's CDR3 is CASSLPRTSHTGATEAFF. The CDR3 DNA reads as TGTGCCAGCAGCTTACCCAGAACTTCCCACACAGGGGCCACTGAAGCTTTCTTT.

The V gene is TRBV3-1 (or the pseudogene TRBV3-2), the J gene TRBJ1-6, with a tentative D call TRBD1 (6 bases). Trimming took off 4 bases at V and 10 bases at J, with 14 bases between the two ends. The CDR3 length is 14 residues. In germline, CDR1 is LGHDT, CDR2 YNNKEL (reference sequence). Here the CDR3 DNA reads TGTGCCAGCAGCCGCGGACAGAGGGGATCACCCCTCCACTTT. It translates to CASSRGQRGSPLHF.

The V and J genes are TRBV18 and TRBJ2-5; D is unclear. Germline V gene sequence: CDR1 KGHSH, CDR2 LQKENI. The V end was cut by 1 base, the J end by 1 base, with 4 bases between. CDR3 length: 13 residues. The CDR3 nucleotides are TGTGCCAGCTCACCACTATCCCAAGAGACCCAGTACTTC. Translated: CASSPLSQETQYF. The full variable domain, its missing parts supplied by reference TRBV18 and TRBJ2-5, is NAGVMQNPRHLVRRRGQEARLRCSPMKGHSHVYWYRQLPEEGLKFMVYLQKENIIDESGMPKERFSAEFPKEGPSILRIQQVVRGDSAAYFCASSPLSQETQYFGPGTRLLVL.

V and J are TRBV3-1 (or the pseudogene TRBV3-2) and TRBJ1-5, with D perhaps TRBD1 (6 bases). The germline V gene encodes CDR1 LGHDT and CDR2 YNNKEL (reference sequence). The CDR3 covers 13 residues. The germline V and J ends were trimmed by 0 bases and 9 bases, with 9 bases remaining between them. In DNA, the CDR3 is TGTGCCAGCAGCCAAGATGCAGGGGCGCCCCAGCATTTT. Protein: CASSQDAGAPQHF.

This chain uses TRBV19 with TRBJ1-5; 7 bases align to TRBD1. V dropped 6 bases and J dropped 3; count of bases not matched to a gene: 8. This CDR3 is built from 15 residues. Germline CDR1 reads LNHDA; CDR2 reads SQIVND (reference sequence). This CDR3 reads CASRAGGLDNQPQHF. CDR3 DNA: TGTGCCAGTAGGGCAGGGGGTCTTGACAATCAGCCCCAGCATTTT.

J is TRBJ1-2 and V is TRBV7-2; D is ambiguous. Between the trimmed V and J ends, which lost 1 base and 4 bases, there was a span of 16 bases. Germline V CDR1 and CDR2: SGHTA, FQGNSA. The CDR3 is made up of 16 amino acids. The chain's CDR3 is CASSLVQRVNIYGYTF. The CDR3 DNA is TGTGCCAGCAGCTTAGTGCAGCGGGTTAATATCTATGGCTACACCTTC.